A selection of T cell receptor beta chains follows, all from one sample in a study of shared clonotypes between healthy human individuals. Only in-frame clones appear in the TCRdb table, and some are missing; sequencing was by immunoSEQ multiplex PCR. The sample comprises hundreds of thousands of clones, approximately 95% of which are singletons, and 0.11% rests with the top ten. Input material: naive CD8+ T cells sorted from blood. These receptors all come from a woman younger than 45 in good health. Both conserved end residues are part of each CDR3. D genes are given only for firm matches.

TRBJ2-7	TRBV27	NA	CASSLRSGSYEQYF	TGTGCCAGCAGTTTGCGTAGCGGCTCCTACGAGCAGTACTTC
TRBJ1-1	TRBV23-1	NA	CASSHPTPSLNTEAFF	TGCGCCAGCAGTCACCCGACCCCCAGTCTGAACACTGAAGCTTTCTTT
TRBJ2-7	TRBV5-4	TRBD1	CASSWETGGSSEQYF	TGTGCCAGCAGCTGGGAGACAGGGGGCTCTTCCGAGCAGTACTTC
TRBJ2-2	TRBV28	NA	CASSLTYGELFF	TGTGCCAGCAGTTTAACATACGGGGAGCTGTTTTTT
TRBJ1-2	TRBV28	NA	CASSRLPGQGPHGYTF	TGTGCCAGCAGCCGACTCCCGGGTCAAGGACCCCATGGCTACACCTTC
TRBJ2-7	TRBV11-2	TRBD1	CASSWTGAGEQYF	TGTGCCAGCAGCTGGACAGGGGCGGGCGAGCAGTACTTC
TRBJ1-1	TRBV9	TRBD1	CASSVVGTGNTEAFF	TGTGCCAGCAGCGTAGTGGGGACAGGGAACACTGAAGCTTTCTTT
TRBJ1-1	TRBV27	TRBD1	CASSLQTGQGVGTEAFF	TGTGCCAGCAGTTTACAGACCGGACAGGGGGTTGGCACTGAAGCTTTCTTT
TRBJ2-7	TRBV6-1	NA	CASSVTKFHEQYF	TGTGCCAGCAGTGTCACAAAGTTTCACGAGCAGTACTTC
TRBJ1-1	TRBV29-1	NA	CSVAFGGANTEAFF	TGCAGCGTCGCTTTCGGTGGGGCGAACACTGAAGCTTTCTTT
TRBJ1-1	TRBV11-2	NA	CASSLDTNTEAFF	TGTGCCAGCAGCTTAGACACGAACACTGAAGCTTTCTTT
TRBJ2-1	TRBV11-1	TRBD2	CASSSLAGGRDNEQFF	TGTGCCAGCAGCTCGTTAGCGGGAGGGAGGGACAATGAGCAGTTCTTC
TRBJ2-7	TRBV7-9	NA	CASSNPSSYEQYF	TGTGCCAGCAGCAATCCTTCCTCCTACGAGCAGTACTTC
TRBJ2-3	TRBV7-3	NA	CASSFGGDTQYF	TGTGCCAGCAGCTTTGGCGGGGATACGCAGTATTTT
TRBJ1-1	TRBV2	NA	CASSAGVTEAFF	TGTGCCAGCAGTGCAGGGGTCACTGAAGCTTTCTTT